These 16 T cell receptor beta chains were sequenced from one sample in a study of monozygotic twins with inflammatory bowel disease. TCRdb reprocessed the 5' RACE reads and reports one entry per CDR3 protein, with no DNA. The repertoire table contains about 41,000 distinct CDR3 sequences. The specimen sequenced was blood. These TCRs come from a human donor with ulcerative colitis or Crohn's disease, or a healthy co-twin of an affected twin (not recorded which).

The CDR3 is CASSQGPTNEKLFF. V usage is TRBV7-9 and J usage is TRBJ1-4; no DNA is available, so the TRBD1 call from TCRdb remains unchecked. This CDR3 has 14 residues. Germline V gene sequence: CDR1 SEHNR, CDR2 FQNEAQ (reference sequence).

The V and J genes are TRBV7-3 and TRBJ2-3; TCRdb lists TRBD1, though no DNA is available to test this call. CDR1 is SGHTA and CDR2 is FQGTGA in the germline V gene. This CDR3 spans 15 amino acids. CDR3 in amino acids: CASSLNRARTDTQYF.

The chain links TRBV11-3 to TRBJ2-6. The germline CDR1 and CDR2 sequences are SGHNT and YENEEA. CDR3 size: 15 residues. The chain's CDR3 is CASSLGVAGANVLTF.

The chain has TRBV5-1 and TRBJ2-1; there is no DNA to check the TCRdb D call of TRBD1. In germline, CDR1 is SGHRS, CDR2 YFSETQ. The CDR3 has 16 amino acids. CDR3 residues: CASSLYGTGGMDEQFF.

V usage is TRBV20-1 and J usage is TRBJ2-3; TCRdb's D gene call, TRBD2, goes unchecked for lack of DNA. This CDR3 contains 14 residues. The germline CDR1 and CDR2 sequences are DFQATT and SNEGSKA (reference sequence). CDR3: CSAHVPGLVDTQYF.

This chain links TRBV27 with TRBJ1-6; TCRdb calls TRBD1, which cannot be checked without DNA. Germline V gene data show CDR1 as MNHEY and CDR2 as SMNVEV (reference sequence). This CDR3 region has 13 residues. CDR3 loop: CASSLARGSPLHF.

This chain uses TRBV3-1 with TRBJ1-1; the TCRdb D gene call, TRBD1, has no DNA to confirm it. The CDR3 totals 14 residues. CDR1 is LGHDT and CDR2 is YNNKEL in the germline V gene (reference sequence). This CDR3 reads CASSNRQGGTEAFF.

This chain connects TRBV10-2 to TRBJ1-5. The CDR3 length is 15 residues. CDR1 and CDR2 (germline): WSHSY, SAAADI. CDR3 loop: CASSDISPFGQPQHF.

The chain recombines TRBV3-1 with TRBJ1-2; TCRdb indicates TRBD1, and absent DNA this call remains unverified. The CDR3 sequence is 15 residues long. CDR1 LGHDT and CDR2 YNNKEL come from the germline V gene (reference sequence). CDR3 residues: CASSQPRTGGLSYTF. Full variable domain (remainder filled in from reference TRBV3-1 and TRBJ1-2): DTAVSQTPKYLVTQMGNDKSIKCEQNLGHDTMYWYKQDSKKFLKIMFSYNNKELIINETVPNRFSPKSPDKAHLNLHINSLELGDSAVYFCASSQPRTGGLSYTFGSGTRLTVV.

The V gene is TRBV6-1, the J gene TRBJ1-4; the D gene TCRdb calls, TRBD1, cannot be checked with no DNA. Germline V gene lookup returns CDR1 MNHNS and CDR2 SASEGT. This CDR3 spans 13 amino acids. CDR3 protein: CASRLTGSEKLFF.

The chain is built from TRBV18 and TRBJ2-6; TCRdb indicates TRBD2, and absent DNA this call remains unverified. The CDR3 is made up of 18 amino acids. CDR1 is KGHSH and CDR2 is LQKENI in the germline V gene. CDR3 residues: CASSPELAGVSGANVLTF.

The chain joins TRBV20-1 to TRBJ1-3; TCRdb's D call, TRBD1, is unchecked because there is no DNA. CDR1 and CDR2 from the germline V gene are DFQATT and SNEGSKA (reference sequence). The length of the CDR3 is 14 residues. CDR3 amino acids: CSATDTNSGNTIYF.

This chain uses TRBV5-1 with TRBJ1-2; TCRdb names TRBD1, which stays unverified in the absence of DNA. CDR3 size: 13 residues. Germline-derived CDR1 and CDR2 are SGHRS and YFSETQ. The CDR3 protein is CASRWDRGDGYTF.

The gene calls are TRBV2 and TRBJ1-2. This CDR3 contains 11 residues. Germline V gene data show CDR1 as SNHLY and CDR2 as FYNNEI. This CDR3 is CASTPDSGYTF.

This rearrangement joins TRBV4-3 to TRBJ1-2; TCRdb's D call of TRBD1 is untestable without DNA. This CDR3 region has 14 residues. Germline loops: CDR1 LGHNA, CDR2 YSLEER. This CDR3 reads CASSVSTGAGGYTF.

J is TRBJ1-2 and V is TRBV27; lacking DNA, the TRBD1 call made by TCRdb goes unchecked. Germline assignment: CDR1 MNHEY and CDR2 SMNVEV (reference sequence). CDR3 length: 12 residues. CDR3: CASRGGAYGYTF.